Shown below are 9 T cell receptor beta chains from a single sample sequenced in a study of cytomegalovirus exposure and HLA in healthy donors. Primers for the PCR totalled 60 Vbeta and 13 Jbeta. Profiling relied on immunoSEQ multiplex PCR, and the TCRdb table lists in-frame clones only, not all of them. The sample shows under 200,000 clones, 84% of them seen only once. Input material: PBMCs. These TCRs come from a woman aged 45-65 years in good health and CMV-seropositive.

The chain carries TRBV4-1 and TRBJ1-1; D is unresolved. Trimming removed 2 bases from V and 1 base from J, with 14 bases in between. Germline CDR1 is MGHRA and CDR2 is YSYEKL. The CDR3 has 16 amino acids. The chain's CDR3 is CASSQTPGKRNTEAFF. CDR3 DNA: TGCGCCAGCAGCCAAACCCCGGGAAAAAGGAACACTGAAGCTTTCTTT.

This clone occurred a few times. J is TRBJ1-2 and V is TRBV6-1; D is unresolved. V dropped 6 bases and J dropped 4 bases, with 3 bases sitting between them. This CDR3 spans 10 amino acids. Per the germline V gene, CDR1 is MNHNS and CDR2 is SASEGT. The CDR3 protein is CASSLYGYTF. CDR3 bases: TGTGCCAGCAGCCTCTATGGCTACACCTTC.

The gene calls are TRBV6-1 and TRBJ1-5, with 9 bases identical to TRBD1. V shed 6 bases and J 5 bases; nucleotides not matched to a gene: 5. The CDR3 is 14 residues long. The germline CDR1 and CDR2 sequences are MNHNS and SASEGT. CDR3 sequence reads: CASRVTGGDQPQHF. The CDR3 nucleotides are TGTGCCAGCAGAGTAACAGGGGGCGATCAGCCCCAGCATTTT.

With respect to this clone: An end of the junction differs from the germline gene, which may be a read error. This rearrangement joins TRBV7-9 to TRBJ2-3, with 12 bases fitting TRBD2. The germline CDR1 and CDR2 sequences are SEHNR and FQNEAQ (reference sequence). The CDR3 consists of 19 residues. The CDR3 DNA reads as TGTTCCAGCAGCATCGGGATTCTAGCGGGGGGGTTGGGCACAGATACGCAGTATTTT. This sequence encodes CSSSIGILAGGLGTDTQYF.

V usage is TRBV7-2 and J usage is TRBJ1-3; 12 nucleotides line up with TRBD1. The CDR3 consists of 17 residues. The germline V gene has CDR1 SGHTA and CDR2 FQGNSA. V dropped 5 bases and J dropped 3; count of bases not matched to a gene: 8. The CDR3 DNA is TGTGCCAGCAGCCTTTCGGGACAGGGGGCAGATGGAAACACCATATATTTT. This codes for CASSLSGQGADGNTIYF.

CDR3 protein: CASGRIDTQYF. DNA of the CDR3: TGTGCCAGCGGGAGAATAGATACGCAGTATTTT. The chain combines TRBV6-6 with TRBJ2-3, with D perhaps TRBD2 (5 bases). The CDR3 has 11 residues. The ends were cut back, 8 bases at V and 5 bases at J, with 8 bases in the middle. From germline, CDR1 is MNHNY and CDR2 SVGAGI (reference sequence).

On this clone: The junction shows a germline mismatch at one end, possibly a read error. This sequence joins TRBV7-9 and TRBJ2-1; weak D call: TRBD1 (5 bases). The CDR3 has 13 amino acids. Germline lookup yields CDR1 SEHNR and CDR2 FQNEAQ (reference sequence). The CDR3 is CSSSLSVGDEQFF. The CDR3 region has the DNA TGTTCCAGCAGCTTGAGTGTAGGGGATGAGCAGTTCTTC.

The V gene is TRBV5-6, the J gene TRBJ1-2; tentatively, D is TRBD1 (5 bases). Between the trimmed V and J ends, which lost 3 bases and 8 bases, there was a span of 14 bases. The CDR3 sequence is 13 residues long. Germline CDR1 reads SGHDT; CDR2 reads YYEEEE. The DNA of the CDR3 is TGTGCCAGCAGCTCTCCACCGACAGCGGGCTACACCTTC. Its translation: CASSSPPTAGYTF.

The V and J genes are TRBV2 and TRBJ2-7; D may be TRBD2 (7 bases). Trimming left V 5 bases short and J 0 bases short, with 14 bases between. CDR3 length equals 15 residues. The V gene's germline CDR1 is SNHLY and CDR2 FYNNEI. CDR3 sequence reads: CASSYPGGRSYEQYF. The DNA of the CDR3 is TGTGCCAGCAGTTACCCCGGGGGGCGCTCCTACGAGCAGTACTTC.